A single sample gave rise to the 28 T cell receptor beta chains below, sequenced in a study of CD8 T cells in Susac syndrome. 0.5 to 1 ug RNA was reverse transcribed with random hexamers. TCRdb fed the immunoSEQ multiplex PCR reads into MiXCR, producing one record per CDR3 protein. Of roughly 140,000 distinct CDR3 sequences detected, about 95% appear once; the ten largest clones hold over 0.12%. Sequencing used CD8+ T cells from PBMCs. The origin of the receptors is a human donor with multiple sclerosis.

The gene calls are TRBV15 and TRBJ1-1; unclear D gene. V was trimmed by 1 base and J by 5 bases, leaving 8 bases between them. Germline V gene sequence: CDR1 LNHNV, CDR2 YYDKDF (reference sequence). The CDR3 has 13 amino acids. CDR3 residues: CATSRAGGTEAFF. CDR3 DNA sequence: TGTGCCACCAGCAGAGCAGGAGGGACTGAAGCTTTCTTT.

This clonotype was seen only once. The V gene is TRBV18, the J gene TRBJ2-1; 8 nucleotides match TRBD1. V shed 3 bases, J shed 5 bases, and the junction held 9 bases outside the gene matches. The CDR3 is 16 residues long. Germline lookup yields CDR1 KGHSH and CDR2 LQKENI. The CDR3 loop reads CASSPRTGRPDNEQFF. For the CDR3, the DNA is TGTGCCAGCTCACCCCGGACAGGGAGACCTGACAATGAGCAGTTCTTC.

V is TRBV7-9 and J is TRBJ2-7, with D maybe TRBD2 (6 bases). Trimming took 1 base from V and 2 from J, leaving 18 bases between them. CDR1 is SEHNR and CDR2 is FQNEAQ in the germline V gene (reference sequence). CDR3 size: 17 residues. The CDR3 protein is CASSLGGSGGNPYEQYF. In nucleotides, the CDR3 is TGTGCCAGCAGCTTAGGAGGTTCGGGCGGGAACCCCTACGAGCAGTACTTC.

This CDR3 reads CASSQDGGLLGDGYTF. The CDR3, as DNA: TGTGCCAGCAGCCAAGATGGTGGACTCCTGGGGGATGGCTACACCTTC. V gene TRBV3-1 combines with J gene TRBJ1-2; D perhaps matches TRBD1 (5 bases). This CDR3 is 16 amino acids long. V was clipped by 0 bases and J by 6 bases, with 17 bases between them. Germline V gene lookup returns CDR1 LGHDT and CDR2 YNNKEL (reference sequence).

The CDR3 region is CASSYRGQGQGNTEAFF. The CDR3 DNA follows: TGTGCCAGCAGCTACAGGGGACAGGGGCAAGGGAACACTGAAGCTTTCTTT. The V and J genes are TRBV7-8 and TRBJ1-1, with TRBD1 identical over 10 bases. This CDR3 has 17 residues. CDR1 is SGHVS, CDR2 FQNEAQ, per germline. The V and J ends lost 4 bases and 1 base, in that order; junction bases with no gene match: 9.

The gene calls are TRBV27 and TRBJ1-2; 10 bases are a match to TRBD1. The germline gives CDR1 MNHEY, CDR2 SMNVEV (reference sequence). The CDR3 consists of 15 residues. V lost 0 bases and J lost 7; bases outside the gene matches: 5. DNA of the CDR3: TGTGCCAGCAGTTTATCGATTGGGACAGGGGTTGGCTACACCTTC. It encodes CASSLSIGTGVGYTF.

The chain joins TRBV3-1 to TRBJ1-2; no firm D call. The V gene lost 0 bases and the J gene lost 4 bases, with 15 bases spanning the gap. CDR1 is LGHDT, CDR2 YNNKEL, per germline (reference sequence). CDR3 size: 16 residues. Here the CDR3 DNA reads TGTGCCAGCAGCCAAGATCGATGGAGGGAAATCTATGGCTACACCTTC. Its protein is CASSQDRWREIYGYTF.

The V call is TRBV15, the J call TRBJ1-6; no definite D call. The V gene's germline CDR1 is LNHNV and CDR2 YYDKDF (reference sequence). Deletions cut 8 bases from V and 7 bases from J, with 12 bases between. The CDR3 is made up of 13 amino acids. DNA of the CDR3: TGTGCCACCCGACTTGGACCGAATTCACCCCTCCACTTT. This sequence encodes CATRLGPNSPLHF.

This clonotype was counted a single time. Mismatch with germline at one junction end may stem from a read error. The CDR3 nucleotides read TGTGCCAGCAGCTGGAGGAGATACGAGCAGCACTTC. Translation: CASSWRRYEQHF. The chain carries TRBV7-8 and TRBJ2-7, with D perhaps matching TRBD2 (5 bases). Germline CDR1 reads SGHVS; CDR2 reads FQNEAQ. The CDR3 loop spans 12 amino acids.

DNA for the CDR3: TGTGCCAGCAGCTTTGTTTCGGGGGGATATGGCTACACCTTC. It yields the protein CASSFVSGGYGYTF. V usage is TRBV5-6 and J usage is TRBJ1-2; D might be TRBD1 (5 bases). Trimming shortened V by 2 bases and J by 5 bases, and 13 bases separated the two germline ends. Germline V gene lookup returns CDR1 SGHDT and CDR2 YYEEEE. This CDR3 is 14 amino acids long.

The V and J genes are TRBV7-9 and TRBJ2-3; TRBD2 aligns across 10 bases. Germline V gene sequence: CDR1 SEHNR, CDR2 FQNEAQ (reference sequence). CDR3 length equals 18 residues. J lost 1 base, V lost 4 bases, and 11 bases had no gene match. The CDR3 DNA is TGTGCCAGCAGCTCTAGCGGGGGAGGAGGGTTCCGCACAGATACGCAGTATTTT. The encoded protein is CASSSSGGGGFRTDTQYF. The full variable domain, with the rest looked up from reference TRBV7-9 and TRBJ2-3, is DTGVSQNPRHKITKRGQNVTFRCDPISEHNRLYWYRQTLGQGPEFLTYFQNEAQLEKSRLLSDRFSAERPKGSFSTLEIQRTEQGDSAMYLCASSSSGGGGFRTDTQYFGPGTRLTVL.

This chain uses TRBV30 with TRBJ1-6; D is perhaps TRBD1 (5 bases). Trimming pared 0 bases from V and 10 bases from J, leaving 16 bases between. CDR3 size: 15 residues. The V gene's germline CDR1 is GTSNPN and CDR2 SVGIG (reference sequence). CDR3 nucleotides: TGTGCCTGGAGTGTAATCCCAGGGATTCGATCACCCCTCCACTTT. This codes for CAWSVIPGIRSPLHF.

The V gene is TRBV7-6, the J gene TRBJ1-2; TRBD1 is a possible D gene (5 bases). This CDR3 region has 15 residues. The germline CDR1 and CDR2 sequences are SGHVS and FNYEAQ. The ends were cut back, 4 bases at V and 7 bases at J, with 19 bases in the middle. CDR3 DNA sequence: TGTGCCAGCAGCTACTCTACGGGGTGGGACGGTGGCTACACCTTC. Translated: CASSYSTGWDGGYTF.

The chain couples TRBV25-1 to TRBJ2-4; 12 bases match TRBD2. The CDR3 sequence is 19 residues long. Germline V gives CDR1 MGHDK, CDR2 SYGVNS. V was clipped by 4 bases and J by 0 bases; unmatched bases: 10. The CDR3 bases are TGTGCCAGCAGTGCCGCGTCGACTAGCGGGGGAATAGCCAAAAACATTCAGTACTTC. As protein: CASSAASTSGGIAKNIQYF.

V is TRBV30 and J is TRBJ2-5; 8 bases match TRBD2. J was trimmed by 5 bases and V by 8 bases; bases with no gene match: 19. The CDR3 is 16 residues long. Per germline, CDR1 GTSNPN and CDR2 SVGIG (reference sequence). The DNA for the CDR3 is TGTGCCCACGACAGACCCGGGCTGTCGGGGGGGGAGACCCAGTACTTC. Translated, it gives CAHDRPGLSGGETQYF.

The J gene is TRBJ2-1, the V gene TRBV13; D may correspond to TRBD1 or TRBD2 (5 bases each). V was cut by 2 bases and J by 6 bases, with 17 bases left in between. CDR3 length: 16 residues. The germline gives CDR1 PRHDT, CDR2 FYEKMQ (reference sequence). CDR3 protein: CASSLITARGVNEQFF. The CDR3 nucleotides read TGTGCCAGCAGCTTAATAACGGCCAGAGGGGTCAATGAGCAGTTCTTC.

This chain joins TRBV29-1 and TRBJ1-1; D not certain. The CDR3 spans 12 residues. V was cut by 6 bases and J by 3 bases, with 11 bases left in between. Germline CDR1 reads SQVTM; CDR2 reads ANQGSEA. CDR3 region: CSVASGYTEAFF. As DNA, the CDR3 is TGCAGCGTGGCCTCGGGGTACACTGAAGCTTTCTTT.

The genes are TRBV9 and TRBJ1-2; TRBD1 is a possible D gene (5 bases). This CDR3 is 16 amino acids long. Per the germline V gene, CDR1 is SGDLS and CDR2 is YYNGEE. The V end was cut by 6 bases, the J end by 4 bases, with 22 bases between. The CDR3 nucleotides read TGTGCCAGCACGGACGGTCGGGGCAGCCATCCCTATGGCTACACCTTC. This sequence encodes CASTDGRGSHPYGYTF.

This chain joins TRBV7-8 and TRBJ1-1; 8 bases fit TRBD1. This CDR3 is 17 amino acids long. CDR1 and CDR2 (germline): SGHVS, FQNEAQ. V shed 5 bases and J 0 bases; nucleotides not matched to a gene: 11. CDR3: CASSPPDRARLNTEAFF. The CDR3 DNA sequence: TGTGCCAGCAGCCCGCCGGACAGGGCAAGATTGAACACTGAAGCTTTCTTT.

CDR3 nucleotides: TGTGCCTGGAGCAGGGAAGGTGATTATGGCTACACCTTC. This translates into CAWSREGDYGYTF. V and J are TRBV30 and TRBJ1-2; tentatively, D is TRBD1 (5 bases). Germline V gives CDR1 GTSNPN, CDR2 SVGIG (reference sequence). V was clipped by 3 bases and J by 5 bases, with 13 bases between them. The CDR3 has 13 residues.

Concerning this clonotype itself: A junction end diverges from the germline sequence, so it may reflect a read error. The chain carries TRBV7-7 and TRBJ2-5; weak D call: TRBD1 (6 bases). Germline V gene data show CDR1 as SSHAT and CDR2 as FNYEAQ (reference sequence). The CDR3 length is 14 residues. In DNA, the CDR3 is TGTGCTAGCAGCTTACCAGGGGCGAGAGAGACCCAGTACTTC. Translating it yields CASSLPGARETQYF.

V usage is TRBV7-9 and J usage is TRBJ2-2; 12 nucleotides align to TRBD1. The CDR3 has 19 amino acids. V lost 5 bases, J lost 7 bases, and 17 bases stayed unmatched. Per the germline V gene, CDR1 is SEHNR and CDR2 is FQNEAQ (reference sequence). The CDR3 nucleotides read TGTGCCAGCAGCCCCCACCCAGGACGGGACAGGGGGCTTGGCGGGGAGCTGTTTTTT. It translates to CASSPHPGRDRGLGGELFF.

The chain combines TRBV27 with TRBJ1-5; weak D call: TRBD1 (5 bases). This CDR3 spans 17 amino acids. V dropped 4 bases and J dropped 1 base, with 17 bases sitting between them. In germline, CDR1 is MNHEY, CDR2 SMNVEV (reference sequence). For the CDR3, the DNA is TGTGCCAGCAGTTCCATCGTACCGGGACTCAGCAATCAGCCCCAGCATTTT. It is translated as CASSSIVPGLSNQPQHF.

This chain uses TRBV4-1 with TRBJ2-5; D might be TRBD1 (6 bases). This CDR3 has 15 amino acids. V was clipped by 1 base and J by 7 bases, with 16 bases between them. The germline V gene has CDR1 MGHRA and CDR2 YSYEKL. CDR3: CASSQVGEGVGTQYF. CDR3 in DNA: TGCGCCAGCAGCCAAGTCGGTGAGGGGGTGGGGACCCAGTACTTC.

The chain carries TRBV27 and TRBJ2-3; D gene unclear. This CDR3 is built from 15 residues. CDR1 MNHEY and CDR2 SMNVEV come from the germline V gene (reference sequence). V lost 5 bases and J 0 bases, leaving 12 bases between the germline ends. This CDR3 is CASSLYSPSTDTQYF. For the CDR3, the DNA is TGTGCCAGCAGTCTGTACAGTCCTAGCACAGATACGCAGTATTTT.

The chain couples TRBV7-9 to TRBJ2-7, with D maybe TRBD1 (6 bases). Trimming left V 5 bases short and J 2 bases short, with 16 bases between. Per germline, CDR1 SEHNR and CDR2 FQNEAQ (reference sequence). The CDR3 is 15 residues long. The CDR3 protein is CASSHPDRNPYEQYF. The CDR3 nucleotides read TGTGCCAGCAGCCACCCGGACAGAAATCCCTACGAGCAGTACTTC. Complete variable domain (other parts from reference TRBV7-9 and TRBJ2-7): DTGVSQNPRHKITKRGQNVTFRCDPISEHNRLYWYRQTLGQGPEFLTYFQNEAQLEKSRLLSDRFSAERPKGSFSTLEIQRTEQGDSAMYLCASSHPDRNPYEQYFGPGTRLTVT.

The V gene is TRBV29-1, the J gene TRBJ2-1, with D hard to call. This CDR3 comprises 10 residues. The V gene lost 8 bases and the J gene lost 5 bases, with 7 bases spanning the gap. Germline CDR1 reads SQVTM; CDR2 reads ANQGSEA. This CDR3 is CSHVDNEQFF. CDR3 DNA: TGCAGCCACGTCGACAATGAGCAGTTCTTC.

The chain joins TRBV7-8 to TRBJ2-1; D perhaps matches TRBD2 (6 bases). The CDR3 length is 16 residues. The ends were cut back, 3 bases at V and 5 bases at J, with 17 bases in the middle. Germline loops: CDR1 SGHVS, CDR2 FQNEAQ. The CDR3 sequence is CASSFGRMPLDNEQFF. The CDR3, as DNA: TGTGCCAGCAGCTTTGGGAGGATGCCTTTGGACAATGAGCAGTTCTTC.